The present entry profiles one T cell receptor (beta chain) with its context. The CDR3 runs 16 residues. Germline CDR1 is SGHRS and CDR2 is YFSETQ. Trimming took 5 bases from V and 0 from J, leaving 14 bases between them. This sample was included in a study of T-cell reconstitution after alpha-beta-depleted transplantation in children. TCRbeta library construction was performed incorporating unique molecular identifiers. In TCRdb, the PCR reads were re-called with MiXCR into one record per CDR3 protein. This table holds some 600,000 distinct CDR3 sequences, over 10% found once. Sequenced here: PBMCs, mostly from graft donor cells, sampled 360 days after TCRalphabeta/CD19-depleted stem cell transplant. This TCR came from a male patient aged 10 to 17 who had a stem cell transplant for acute myeloid leukemia, so the T cells may come from the graft donor. V gene TRBV5-1 combines with J gene TRBJ2-2, with TRBD2 as a possible D gene (5 bases). The CDR3 DNA is TGCGCCAGCAGGGGGAGCGTGAGCGCGAACACCGGGGAGCTGTTTTTT. This gives the protein CASRGSVSANTGELFF. The whole variable domain, filled in from reference TRBV5-1 and TRBJ2-2, reads KAGVTQTPRYLIKTRGQQVTLSCSPISGHRSVSWYQQTPGQGLQFLFEYFSETQRNKGNFPGRFSGRQFSNSRSEMNVSTLELGDSALYLCASRGSVSANTGELFFGEGSRLTVL.